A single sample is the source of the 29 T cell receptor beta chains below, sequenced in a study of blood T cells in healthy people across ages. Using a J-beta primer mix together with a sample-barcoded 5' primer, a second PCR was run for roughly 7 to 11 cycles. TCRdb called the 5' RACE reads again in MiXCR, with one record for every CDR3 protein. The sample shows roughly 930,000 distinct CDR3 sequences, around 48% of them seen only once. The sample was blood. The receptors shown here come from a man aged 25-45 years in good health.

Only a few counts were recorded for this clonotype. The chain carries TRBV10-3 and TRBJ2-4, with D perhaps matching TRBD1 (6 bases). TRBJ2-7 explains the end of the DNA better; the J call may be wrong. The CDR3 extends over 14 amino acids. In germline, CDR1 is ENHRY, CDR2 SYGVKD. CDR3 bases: TGTGCCATCAGTGAGACAGGGTCCTCGGACGAGCAGTACTTC. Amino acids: CAISETGSSDEQYF.

CDR3 residues: CASSQDATMNTEAFF. CDR3 bases: TGTGCCAGCAGCCAAGATGCCACGATGAACACTGAAGCTTTCTTT. This chain links TRBV3-1 with TRBJ1-1; D is uncertain. Germline values: CDR1 LGHDT, CDR2 YNNKEL (reference sequence). The germline V and J ends were trimmed by 0 bases and 0 bases, with 8 bases remaining between them. The CDR3 contains 15 residues. The full variable domain, its missing parts supplied by reference TRBV3-1 and TRBJ1-1, is DTAVSQTPKYLVTQMGNDKSIKCEQNLGHDTMYWYKQDSKKFLKIMFSYNNKELIINETVPNRFSPKSPDKAHLNLHINSLELGDSAVYFCASSQDATMNTEAFFGQGTRLTVV.

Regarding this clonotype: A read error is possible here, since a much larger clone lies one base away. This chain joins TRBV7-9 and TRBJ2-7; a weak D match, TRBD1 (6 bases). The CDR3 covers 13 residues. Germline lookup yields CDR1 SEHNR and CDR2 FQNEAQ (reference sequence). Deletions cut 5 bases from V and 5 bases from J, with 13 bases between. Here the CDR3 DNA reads TGTGCCAGCAGCGTGTCAGGGGTCGACGAGCAGTACTTC. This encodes CASSVSGVDEQYF.

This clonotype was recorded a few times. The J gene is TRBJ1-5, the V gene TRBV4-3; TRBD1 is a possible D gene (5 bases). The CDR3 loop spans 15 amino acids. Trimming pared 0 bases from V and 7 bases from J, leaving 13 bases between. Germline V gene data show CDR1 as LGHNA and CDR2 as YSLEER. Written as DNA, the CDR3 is TGCGCCAGCAGCCAAGACCTAGGGGAGAGACAGCCCCAGCATTTT. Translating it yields CASSQDLGERQPQHF.

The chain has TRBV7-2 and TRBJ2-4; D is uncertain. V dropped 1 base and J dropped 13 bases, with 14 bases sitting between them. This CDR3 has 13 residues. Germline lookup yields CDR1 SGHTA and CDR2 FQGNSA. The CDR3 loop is CASSLEGLSKQYF. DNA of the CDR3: TGTGCCAGCAGCTTAGAGGGCCTCTCTAAGCAGTACTTC. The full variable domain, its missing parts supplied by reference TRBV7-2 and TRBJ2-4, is GAGVSQSPSNKVTEKGKDVELRCDPISGHTALYWYRQSLGQGLEFLIYFQGNSAPDKSGLPSDRFSAERTGGSVSTLTIQRTQQEDSAVYLCASSLEGLSKQYFGAGTRLSVL.

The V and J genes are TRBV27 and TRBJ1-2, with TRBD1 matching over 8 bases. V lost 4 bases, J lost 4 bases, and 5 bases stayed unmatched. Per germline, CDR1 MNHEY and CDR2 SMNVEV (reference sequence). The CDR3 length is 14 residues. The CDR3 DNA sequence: TGTGCCAGCAGTTCCTACAGGGGGACCTATGGCTACACCTTC. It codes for CASSSYRGTYGYTF.

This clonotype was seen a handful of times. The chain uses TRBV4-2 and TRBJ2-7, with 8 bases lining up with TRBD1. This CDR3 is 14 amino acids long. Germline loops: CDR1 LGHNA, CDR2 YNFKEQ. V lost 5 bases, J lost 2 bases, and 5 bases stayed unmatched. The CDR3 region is CASSFRQGPYEQYF. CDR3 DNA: TGTGCCAGCAGCTTCAGACAGGGGCCCTACGAGCAGTACTTC.

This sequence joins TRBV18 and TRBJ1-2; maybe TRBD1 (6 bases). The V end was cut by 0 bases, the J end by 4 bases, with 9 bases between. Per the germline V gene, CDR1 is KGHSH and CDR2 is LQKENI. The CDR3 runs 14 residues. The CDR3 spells CASSPPQGSYGYTF. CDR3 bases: TGTGCCAGCTCACCACCGCAGGGGAGCTATGGCTACACCTTC. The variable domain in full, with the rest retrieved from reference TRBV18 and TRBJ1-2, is NAGVMQNPRHLVRRRGQEARLRCSPMKGHSHVYWYRQLPEEGLKFMVYLQKENIIDESGMPKERFSAEFPKEGPSILRIQQVVRGDSAAYFCASSPPQGSYGYTFGSGTRLTVV.

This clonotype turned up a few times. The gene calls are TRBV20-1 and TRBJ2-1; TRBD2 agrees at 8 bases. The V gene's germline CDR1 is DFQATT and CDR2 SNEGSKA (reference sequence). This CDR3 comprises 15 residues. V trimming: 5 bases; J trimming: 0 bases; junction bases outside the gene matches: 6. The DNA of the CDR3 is TGCAGTGCTCAGGCCGGGGGGGTCTCCTACAATGAGCAGTTCTTC. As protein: CSAQAGGVSYNEQFF.

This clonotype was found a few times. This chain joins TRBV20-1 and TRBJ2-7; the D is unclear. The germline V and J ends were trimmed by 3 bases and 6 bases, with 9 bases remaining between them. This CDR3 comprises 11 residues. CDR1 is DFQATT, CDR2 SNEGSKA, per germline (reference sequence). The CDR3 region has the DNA TGCAGTGCTAGTAGTGGACGCGAGCAGTACTTC. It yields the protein CSASSGREQYF.

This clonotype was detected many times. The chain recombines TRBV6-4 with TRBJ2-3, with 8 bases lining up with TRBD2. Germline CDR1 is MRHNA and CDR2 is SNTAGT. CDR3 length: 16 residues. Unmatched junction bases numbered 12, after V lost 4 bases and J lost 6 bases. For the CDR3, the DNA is TGTGCCAGCAGTGGTACGAGCGGGGGATCCCCGGATACGCAGTATTTT. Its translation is CASSGTSGGSPDTQYF.

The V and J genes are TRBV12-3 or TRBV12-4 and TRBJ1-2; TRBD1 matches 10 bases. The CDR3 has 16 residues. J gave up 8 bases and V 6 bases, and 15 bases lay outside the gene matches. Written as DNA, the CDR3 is TGTGCCAGCAGCAGGGACAGGGGATCTATAGCGTGGGGCTACACCTTC. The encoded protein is CASSRDRGSIAWGYTF.

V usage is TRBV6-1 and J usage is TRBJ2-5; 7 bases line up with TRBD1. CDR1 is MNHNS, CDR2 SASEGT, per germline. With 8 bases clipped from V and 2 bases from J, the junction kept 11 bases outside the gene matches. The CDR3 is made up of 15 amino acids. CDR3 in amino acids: CASCRDREWQETQYF. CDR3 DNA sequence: TGTGCCAGCTGCCGTGACAGGGAGTGGCAAGAGACCCAGTACTTC.

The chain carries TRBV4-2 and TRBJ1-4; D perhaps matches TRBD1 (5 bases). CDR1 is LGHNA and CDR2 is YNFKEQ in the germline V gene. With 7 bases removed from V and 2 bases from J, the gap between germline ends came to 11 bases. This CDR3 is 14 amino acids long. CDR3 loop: CASNLGGTNEKLFF. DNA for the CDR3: TGTGCCAGCAACCTTGGGGGGACTAATGAAAAACTGTTTTTT.

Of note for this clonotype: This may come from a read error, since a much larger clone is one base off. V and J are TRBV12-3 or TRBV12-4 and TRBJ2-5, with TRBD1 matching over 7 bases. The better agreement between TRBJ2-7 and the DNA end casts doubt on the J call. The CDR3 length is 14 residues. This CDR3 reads CTSSLQGNTGEQYF. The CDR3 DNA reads TGTACCAGCAGCCTACAGGGGAATACAGGCGAGCAGTACTTC.

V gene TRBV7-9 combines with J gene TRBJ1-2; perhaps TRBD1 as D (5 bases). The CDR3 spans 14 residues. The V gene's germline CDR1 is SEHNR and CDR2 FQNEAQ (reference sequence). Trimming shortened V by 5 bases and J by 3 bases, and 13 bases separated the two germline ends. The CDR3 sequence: CASSPSTGHYGYTF. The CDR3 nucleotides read TGTGCCAGCAGCCCGTCTACGGGGCACTATGGCTACACCTTC.

CDR3 nucleotides: TGTGCCAGCAGTTCCATAAAGAGGGGGAGCGCAGATACGCAGTATTTT. Amino acid sequence: CASSSIKRGSADTQYF. The chain carries TRBV12-3 or TRBV12-4 and TRBJ2-3, with D possibly TRBD1 on 6 matching bases. This CDR3 is built from 16 residues. The V end was cut by 4 bases, the J end by 4 bases, with 18 bases between.

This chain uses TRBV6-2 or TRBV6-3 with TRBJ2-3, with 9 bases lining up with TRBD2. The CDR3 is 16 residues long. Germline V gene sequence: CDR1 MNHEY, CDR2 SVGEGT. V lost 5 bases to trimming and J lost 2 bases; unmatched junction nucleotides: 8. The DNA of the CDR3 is TGTGCCAGCAGTGCGCTGGGGACTAGCAACACAGATACGCAGTATTTT. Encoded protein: CASSALGTSNTDTQYF.

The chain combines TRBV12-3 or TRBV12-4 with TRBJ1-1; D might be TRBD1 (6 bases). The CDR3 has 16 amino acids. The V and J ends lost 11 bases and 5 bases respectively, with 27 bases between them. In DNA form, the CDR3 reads TGTGCCTTCCCCCTAATAGGGGCCCAAAGGGGGACTGAAGCTTTCTTT. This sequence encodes CAFPLIGAQRGTEAFF.

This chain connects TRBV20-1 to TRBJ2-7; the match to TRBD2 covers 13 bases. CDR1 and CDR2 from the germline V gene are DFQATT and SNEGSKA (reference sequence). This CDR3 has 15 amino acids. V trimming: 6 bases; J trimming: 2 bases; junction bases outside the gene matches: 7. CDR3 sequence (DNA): TGCAGTGCCAAAGGGACTAGCGGGGACCCCTACGAGCAGTACTTC. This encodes CSAKGTSGDPYEQYF.

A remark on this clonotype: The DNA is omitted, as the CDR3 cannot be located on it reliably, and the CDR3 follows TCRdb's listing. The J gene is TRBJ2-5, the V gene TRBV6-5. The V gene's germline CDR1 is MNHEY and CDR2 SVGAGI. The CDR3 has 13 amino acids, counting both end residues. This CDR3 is CASSPPSVQTQYF.

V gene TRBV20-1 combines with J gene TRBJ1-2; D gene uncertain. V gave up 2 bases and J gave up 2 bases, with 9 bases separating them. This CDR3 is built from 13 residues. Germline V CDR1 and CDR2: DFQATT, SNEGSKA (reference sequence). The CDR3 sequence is CSARRGPNYGYTF. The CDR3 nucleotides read TGCAGTGCTAGACGGGGTCCGAACTATGGCTACACCTTC.

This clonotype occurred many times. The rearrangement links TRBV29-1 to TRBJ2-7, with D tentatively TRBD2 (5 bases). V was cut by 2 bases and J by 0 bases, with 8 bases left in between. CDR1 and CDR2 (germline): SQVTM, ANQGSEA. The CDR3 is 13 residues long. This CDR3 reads CSVELGSSYEQYF. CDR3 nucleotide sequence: TGCAGCGTTGAATTGGGGAGCTCCTACGAGCAGTACTTC.

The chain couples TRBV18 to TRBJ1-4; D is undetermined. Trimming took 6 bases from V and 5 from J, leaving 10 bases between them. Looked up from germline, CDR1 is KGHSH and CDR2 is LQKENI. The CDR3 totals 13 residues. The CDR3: CASSNYQNEKLFF. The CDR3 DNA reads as TGTGCCAGCTCCAATTACCAAAATGAAAAACTGTTTTTT.

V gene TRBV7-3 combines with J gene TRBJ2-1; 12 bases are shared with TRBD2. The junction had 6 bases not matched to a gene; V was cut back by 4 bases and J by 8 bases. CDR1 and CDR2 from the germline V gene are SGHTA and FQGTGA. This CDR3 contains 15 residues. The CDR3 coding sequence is TGTGCCAGCAGCTGGTCTAGCGGGGGGGCCGATGAGCAGTTCTTC. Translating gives CASSWSSGGADEQFF.

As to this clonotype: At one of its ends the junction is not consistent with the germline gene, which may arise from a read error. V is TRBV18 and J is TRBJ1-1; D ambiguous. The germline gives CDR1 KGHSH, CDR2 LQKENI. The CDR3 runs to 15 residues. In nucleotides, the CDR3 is TGTGCCAGCTCACCACAGTCCGGCGGCGGCACTGGAGCTTTCTTT. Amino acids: CASSPQSGGGTGAFF. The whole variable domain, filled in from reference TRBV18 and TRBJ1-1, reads NAGVMQNPRHLVRRRGQEARLRCSPMKGHSHVYWYRQLPEEGLKFMVYLQKENIIDESGMPKERFSAEFPKEGPSILRIQQVVRGDSAAYFCASSPQSGGGTGAFFGQGTRLTVV.

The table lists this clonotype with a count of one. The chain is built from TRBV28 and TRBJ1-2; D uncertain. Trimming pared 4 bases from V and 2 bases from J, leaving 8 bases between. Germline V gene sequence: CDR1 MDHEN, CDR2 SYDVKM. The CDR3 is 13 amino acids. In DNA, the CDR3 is TGTGCCAGCAGTTCAAATGTCAACTATGGCTACACCTTC. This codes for CASSSNVNYGYTF.

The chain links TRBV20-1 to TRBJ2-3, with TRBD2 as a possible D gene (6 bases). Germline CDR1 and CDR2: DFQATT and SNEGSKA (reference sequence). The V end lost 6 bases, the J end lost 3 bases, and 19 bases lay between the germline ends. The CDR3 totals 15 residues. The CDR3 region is CSARRLGVTTDTQYF. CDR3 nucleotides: TGCAGTGCCCGCCGACTAGGAGTAACAACAGATACGCAGTATTTT.

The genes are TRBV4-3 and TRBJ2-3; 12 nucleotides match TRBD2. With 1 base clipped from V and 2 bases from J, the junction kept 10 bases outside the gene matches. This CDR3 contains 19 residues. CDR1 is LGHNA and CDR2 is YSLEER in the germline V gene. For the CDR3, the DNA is TGCGCCAGCAGCCAAGGACTAGCGGGAGTCCCTAGCCCCACAGATACGCAGTATTTT. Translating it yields CASSQGLAGVPSPTDTQYF.